This TCR beta chain was sequenced during a study of blood T cell repertoires in COVID-19. For the study at large: Samples representing acute and convalescent COVID-19 were sourced from the United States, Italy and Spain. T cells, B-cell-depleted T cells, or PBMCs supplied cDNA or gDNA.

As handled by the study authors: Cell counts per sample came from amplifying reference gene primers. Repertoires were generated with immunoSEQ multiplex PCR, while TCRdb's copy carries only in-frame clones and drops some. V and J calls and clone size are copied from that table; D and trimming were computed from the DNA. The sample yields nearly 55,000 clones, roughly nine tenths seen once. Sequencing was carried out using peripheral blood. This TCR came from a woman aged 60 to 75 with active or convalescent COVID-19.

In DNA, the CDR3 is TGTGCCAGCAGTCCGGGGGGATACTACGAGCAGTACTTC. This gives the protein CASSPGGYYEQYF. The V gene is TRBV28, the J gene TRBJ2-7; TRBD2 matches 7 bases. CDR1 and CDR2 (germline): MDHEN, SYDVKM. The junction had 4 bases not matched to a gene; V was cut back by 5 bases and J by 3 bases. There are 13 residues in the CDR3.